This T cell receptor beta chain derives from a study of read filtering for tumor transcriptome and immune sequencing. The library was built from roughly 400 ng RNA with molecular barcoded adaptors for alpha/delta and beta/gamma chains. TCRdb itself ran the reads through MiXCR, one entry per CDR3 protein. This sample has over 40,000 distinct CDR3 sequences, with roughly 12% found just once. This CDR3 has 16 residues. V shed 4 bases and J 1 base; nucleotides not matched to a gene: 4. Germline V gene sequence: CDR1 MDHEN, CDR2 SYDVKM. This clonotype was seen ten or more times. Its cognate antigen is unknown. The study, taken as a whole, reports: This fraction held mixed bone marrow immune cells after CD138-negative sorting.

The chain is built from TRBV28 and TRBJ2-2, with TRBD1 identical over 9 bases. The clonotype was recovered from a donor aged 40 or older with multiple myeloma. The sample taken for sequencing was a population of CD138-negative cells sorted from bone marrow. The DNA for the CDR3 is TGTGCCAGCAGTTCACGACAGGGGGTGAACACCGGGGAGCTGTTTTTT. Encoded protein: CASSSRQGVNTGELFF.